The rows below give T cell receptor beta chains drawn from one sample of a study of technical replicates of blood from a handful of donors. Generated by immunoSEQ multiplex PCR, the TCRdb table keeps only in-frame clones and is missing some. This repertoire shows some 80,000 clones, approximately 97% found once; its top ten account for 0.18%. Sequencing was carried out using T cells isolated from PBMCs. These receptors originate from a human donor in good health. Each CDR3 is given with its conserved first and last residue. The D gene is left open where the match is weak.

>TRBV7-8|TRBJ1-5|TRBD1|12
TGTGCCAGCGGGACAGGCAATCTGCCCCAGCATTTT
CASGTGNLPQHF
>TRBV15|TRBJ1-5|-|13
TGTGCCACCGGGACTCCCGGAAATCAGCCCCAGCATTTT
CATGTPGNQPQHF
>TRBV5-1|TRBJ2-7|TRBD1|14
TGCGCCAGCAGCCCGACAGGGGAGCCCTACGAGCAGTACTTC
CASSPTGEPYEQYF
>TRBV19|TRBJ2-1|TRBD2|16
TGTGCCAGTAGTGGAAGCGGGACTAGCGGCCGAGGGGAGCAGTTCTTC
CASSGSGTSGRGEQFF
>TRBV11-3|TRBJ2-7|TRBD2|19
TGTGCCAGCAGCTTAGAGACGCCTAGCGGGGGGCAGGTACCCTACGAGCAGTACTTC
CASSLETPSGGQVPYEQYF
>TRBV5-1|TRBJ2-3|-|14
TGCGCCAGCAATGGCAGGGCCTCGACAGATACGCAGTATTTT
CASNGRASTDTQYF
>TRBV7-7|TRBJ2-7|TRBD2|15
TGTGCCAGCAGCCGACTGACTAGCGGGATCGACGAGCAGTACTTC
CASSRLTSGIDEQYF
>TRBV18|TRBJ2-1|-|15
TGTGCCAGCTCACCATGGGAGGCGGTGTACAATGAGCAGTTCTTC
CASSPWEAVYNEQFF
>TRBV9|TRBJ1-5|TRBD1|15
TGTGCCAGCAGCAAGGGACAGGTTAGCAATCAGCCCCAGCATTTT
CASSKGQVSNQPQHF
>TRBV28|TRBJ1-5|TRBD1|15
TGTGCCAGCAGTCTATCCTCGACAGGGAGCCAGCCCCAGCATTTT
CASSLSSTGSQPQHF
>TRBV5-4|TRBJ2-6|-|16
TGTGCCAGCAAACCCAACGGGGATTCTGGGGCCAACGTCCTGACTTTC
CASKPNGDSGANVLTF
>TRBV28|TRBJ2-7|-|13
TGTGCCAGCAGAACAGGGGGGGACTACGAGCAGTACTTC
CASRTGGDYEQYF
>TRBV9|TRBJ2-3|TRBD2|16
TGTGCCAGCAGCTTCCTAGCGGGAGGGAAAACAGATACGCAGTATTTT
CASSFLAGGKTDTQYF
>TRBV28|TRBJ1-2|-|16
TGTGCCAGCAGCGCTGGGGGGGCCCGCCGATTCTATGGCTACACCTTC
CASSAGGARRFYGYTF
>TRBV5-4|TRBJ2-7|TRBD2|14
TGTGCCAGCAGCGCGGGACTAGAAACCTACGAGCAGTACTTC
CASSAGLETYEQYF
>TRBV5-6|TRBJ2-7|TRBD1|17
TGTGCCAGCAGCTTGCAACGTGCAGGGGGCCTACCCATAAGGGAGTACTTC
CASSLQRAGGLPIREYF